Shown below are 2 T cell receptor beta chains from a single sample sequenced in a study of blood T cells in healthy people across ages. A second PCR of roughly 7 to 11 cycles used a sample-barcoded 5' primer and a J-beta primer mix. TCRdb used MiXCR to reprocess the 5' RACE reads, holding one entry per CDR3 protein. The sample gives about 580,000 distinct CDR3 sequences, roughly 48% of which show up once; approximately 25% is in the top ten. Sequenced sample: blood. These receptors were taken from a man at least 80 years old in good health.

This clonotype was counted between two and nine times. The chain is built from TRBV9 and TRBJ2-5; D possibly uses TRBD1 or TRBD2 (5 bases each). The V end was cut by 0 bases, the J end by 1 base, with 7 bases between. The CDR3 covers 14 residues. Germline values: CDR1 SGDLS, CDR2 YYNGEE. CDR3 protein: CASSVGGFQETQYF. The CDR3 nucleotides read TGTGCCAGCAGCGTAGGGGGGTTCCAAGAGACCCAGTACTTC.

This chain links TRBV25-1 with TRBJ2-1, with TRBD1 matching 8 bases. The trim removed 6 bases at V and 4 bases at J, leaving 5 bases unmatched. Germline loops: CDR1 MGHDK, CDR2 SYGVNS. This CDR3 has 14 amino acids. CDR3: CASSEQGDYNEQFF. The DNA of the CDR3 is TGTGCCAGCAGCGAACAGGGGGATTACAATGAGCAGTTCTTC.